Below are 21 T cell receptor beta chains sequenced from a single sample in a study of vaccination effects on CD4 cells after COVID-19. Their antigen targets remain unknown. The method was immunoSEQ multiplex PCR; TCRdb's version includes in-frame clones alone and lacks a portion of them. The repertoire has 25,000 to 35,000 clones, 55% to 75% of them found once; the top ten carry 25% to 30%. Prior to sequencing, the ViraFEST assay stimulated PBMC with viral peptide pools, which expanded the antigen-specific CD4+ T cells. Isolating CD4+ T cells followed less than 11 days of culture. The sample here was CD4+ T cells from PBMCs cultured with HCoV-229E spike peptides, taken before COVID-19 vaccination. These receptors came from a human donor who received a COVID-19 vaccine.

The chain couples TRBV27 to TRBJ1-3; the D gene is possibly TRBD1 (5 bases). Germline values: CDR1 MNHEY, CDR2 SMNVEV (reference sequence). This CDR3 contains 13 residues. Trimming cost V 2 bases and J 8 bases, with 10 bases left between them. The DNA for the CDR3 is TGTGCCAGCAGTTTAAAATGGGGGGACACCATATATTTT. Protein sequence: CASSLKWGDTIYF.

The rearrangement links TRBV7-2 to TRBJ2-5; possible D gene TRBD1, 6 bases. Between the trimmed V and J ends, which lost 5 bases and 5 bases, there was a span of 12 bases. Germline-derived CDR1 and CDR2 are SGHTA and FQGNSA. The CDR3 covers 13 residues. For the CDR3, the DNA is TGTGCCAGCAGCCAAGGGGGTCGGGAGACCCAGTACTTC. Translation gives CASSQGGRETQYF.

This clone has a single count. The V and J genes are TRBV4-1 and TRBJ2-7, with 7 bases lining up with TRBD1. CDR3 length equals 16 residues. V gave up 3 bases and J gave up 4 bases; unmatched junction bases: 12. Looked up from germline, CDR1 is MGHRA and CDR2 is YSYEKL. CDR3 sequence: CASSHALDRARYEQYF. The CDR3 DNA reads as TGCGCCAGCAGCCATGCTCTCGACAGGGCTCGGTACGAGCAGTACTTC.

This clone has a handful of counts. The chain couples TRBV27 to TRBJ2-2; D remains unclear. The CDR3 extends over 13 amino acids. Germline-derived CDR1 and CDR2 are MNHEY and SMNVEV (reference sequence). Trimming removed 5 bases from V and 3 bases from J, with 7 bases in between. CDR3 bases: TGTGCCAGCAGTCCTAGTTACACCGGGGAGCTGTTTTTT. It is translated as CASSPSYTGELFF.

Details on this clone: This sample includes further DNA sequences coding for the same CDR3. This chain connects TRBV5-4 to TRBJ1-1; D unclear. The CDR3 extends over 13 amino acids. V gave up 4 bases and J gave up 0 bases, with 7 bases separating them. CDR1 and CDR2 from the germline V gene are SGHNT and YYREEE (reference sequence). The CDR3 spells CASSPELNTEAFF. The CDR3 nucleotides are TGTGCCAGCAGCCCAGAGTTGAACACTGAAGCTTTCTTT.

This clone was found once. The CDR3 nucleotides read TGTGCCAGCAGCTTAGGCGGGGCGACCTACGAGCAGTACTTC. This codes for CASSLGGATYEQYF. The V call is TRBV7-2, the J call TRBJ2-7; D perhaps matches TRBD2 (6 bases). Germline V CDR1 and CDR2: SGHTA, FQGNSA. This CDR3 region has 14 residues. Trimming shortened V by 1 base and J by 2 bases, and 9 bases separated the two germline ends.

As regards this clone: The junction does not match germline at one end; this may be a read error. V is TRBV5-4 and J is TRBJ1-4, with a possible D match to TRBD1 (5 bases). The CDR3 spans 12 residues. CDR1 SGHNT and CDR2 YYREEE come from the germline V gene (reference sequence). CDR3 residues: CASSLDGLGQGW. CDR3 bases: TGTGCCAGCAGCTTGGATGGTCTAGGGCAGGGATGG.

The V call is TRBV28, the J call TRBJ1-5; 8 nucleotides align to TRBD1. Germline values: CDR1 MDHEN, CDR2 SYDVKM. CDR3 length: 16 amino acids. Trimming took 5 bases from V and 0 from J; bases not matched to a gene: 6. The CDR3 coding sequence is TGTGCCAGCAGTCCCGGGACAGGTTATAGCAATCAGCCCCAGCATTTT. Protein product: CASSPGTGYSNQPQHF.

This chain uses TRBV19 with TRBJ2-7; possibly TRBD1 or TRBD2 for D (5 bases each). V dropped 4 bases and J dropped 2 bases, with 12 bases sitting between them. CDR1 is LNHDA and CDR2 is SQIVND in the germline V gene (reference sequence). This CDR3 spans 14 amino acids. The CDR3 sequence: CASSTRDGAYEQYF. Here the CDR3 DNA reads TGTGCCAGTAGTACCCGGGACGGAGCCTACGAGCAGTACTTC.

The chain joins TRBV25-1 to TRBJ2-6; 11 bases fit TRBD1. J gave up 5 bases and V 2 bases, and 5 bases lay outside the gene matches. Germline CDR1 MGHDK, CDR2 SYGVNS. This CDR3 has 17 residues. The CDR3 DNA reads TGTGCCAGCAGTGAACTGGGACAGGGGGGTCGGGCCAACGTCCTGACTTTC. Its protein is CASSELGQGGRANVLTF.

This rearrangement joins TRBV13 to TRBJ2-2, with 7 bases fitting TRBD2. Looked up from germline, CDR1 is PRHDT and CDR2 is FYEKMQ (reference sequence). The CDR3 runs to 15 residues. Germline trimming cut 2 bases from V and 5 bases from J; bases unmatched to any gene: 5. CDR3 in DNA: TGTGCCAGCAGCTTATTTACGGGAGGAACCGGGGAGCTGTTTTTT. Translated, it gives CASSLFTGGTGELFF.

This clone was seen a few times. The rearrangement links TRBV2 to TRBJ2-5, with 7 bases lining up with TRBD2. This CDR3 region has 14 residues. In germline, CDR1 is SNHLY, CDR2 FYNNEI. The J segment lost 7 bases and the V segment lost 6 bases, leaving 11 bases of the junction unmatched. CDR3 sequence reads: CASRQSGATWTQYF. The CDR3 coding sequence is TGTGCCAGCAGACAAAGCGGGGCCACCTGGACCCAGTACTTC.

V usage is TRBV3-1 (or the pseudogene TRBV3-2) and J usage is TRBJ2-5; TRBD2 matches at 9 bases. Per germline, CDR1 LGHDT and CDR2 YNNKEL (reference sequence). The CDR3 totals 16 residues. After removal of 0 bases from V and 7 bases from J, the junction contained 9 bases not matched to a gene. This CDR3 reads CASSQELRLAVGTQYF. The CDR3 DNA is TGTGCCAGCAGCCAAGAATTACGACTAGCGGTGGGGACCCAGTACTTC.

This clone has only one observation. The chain is built from TRBV13 and TRBJ1-2, with D maybe TRBD1 (5 bases). The germline V gene encodes CDR1 PRHDT and CDR2 FYEKMQ (reference sequence). The germline V and J ends were trimmed by 5 bases and 6 bases, with 16 bases remaining between them. CDR3 length: 14 residues. CDR3 region: CASSTGDWGDGYTF. The CDR3 coding sequence is TGTGCCAGCAGCACCGGGGACTGGGGCGATGGCTACACCTTC. The full variable domain, completed using reference TRBV13 and TRBJ1-2, is AAGVIQSPRHLIKEKRETATLKCYPIPRHDTVYWYQQGPGQDPQFLISFYEKMQSDKGSIPDRFSAQQFSDYHSELNMSSLELGDSALYFCASSTGDWGDGYTFGSGTRLTVV.

The chain has TRBV5-4 and TRBJ2-7; perhaps D is TRBD1 or TRBD2 (5 bases each). Trimming removed 2 bases at V and 6 bases at J, with 12 bases between. In germline, CDR1 is SGHNT, CDR2 YYREEE (reference sequence). The CDR3 is 13 residues long. The CDR3 reads CASSFRGRGEQYF. DNA of the CDR3: TGTGCCAGCAGCTTTCGGGGTAGGGGCGAGCAGTACTTC.

V gene TRBV6-6 combines with J gene TRBJ2-7, with 10 positions matching TRBD2. The germline V gene encodes CDR1 MNHNY and CDR2 SVGAGI (reference sequence). CDR3 size: 14 residues. V shed 5 bases, J shed 2 bases, and the junction held 3 bases outside the gene matches. The CDR3 bases are TGTGCCAGCAGTATCGGACTAGCGGCCTACGAGCAGTACTTC. Amino acids: CASSIGLAAYEQYF.

This chain joins TRBV18 and TRBJ1-1; no reliable D call. CDR1 KGHSH and CDR2 LQKENI come from the germline V gene. V lost 2 bases and J 1 base, leaving 5 bases between the germline ends. The CDR3 contains 13 residues. This CDR3 is CASSPNQNTEAFF. CDR3 DNA: TGTGCCAGCTCACCAAACCAGAACACTGAAGCTTTCTTT.

CDR3 in amino acids: CASSWDLDTGELFF. The CDR3 bases are TGCGCCAGCAGCTGGGACCTAGACACCGGGGAGCTGTTTTTT. This chain uses TRBV5-1 with TRBJ2-2; D is perhaps TRBD1 or TRBD2 (5 bases each). Germline values: CDR1 SGHRS, CDR2 YFSETQ. V lost 3 bases and J lost 3, with 9 bases in between. The CDR3 runs to 14 residues.

The CDR3 sequence is CASSPLQSSYEQYF. The CDR3 region has the DNA TGTGCCAGCAGCCCCTTACAGAGCTCCTACGAGCAGTACTTC. V gene TRBV11-2 combines with J gene TRBJ2-7; D unclear. Per the germline V gene, CDR1 is SGHAT and CDR2 is FQNNGV. The CDR3 runs 14 residues. V was clipped by 5 bases and J by 0 bases, with 11 bases between them.

This clone is a singleton in its sample. The rearrangement uses TRBV10-3 and TRBJ2-7; no reliable D call. CDR1 is ENHRY and CDR2 is SYGVKD in the germline V gene. V gave up 4 bases and J gave up 5 bases, with 6 bases separating them. This CDR3 has 11 residues. The CDR3 sequence is CAISGGDEQYF. The CDR3 DNA sequence: TGTGCCATCAGTGGTGGCGACGAGCAGTACTTC.

The chain recombines TRBV3-1 (or the pseudogene TRBV3-2) with TRBJ2-7, with 10 bases aligning to TRBD1. Looked up from germline, CDR1 is LGHDT and CDR2 is YNNKEL (reference sequence). This CDR3 has 16 residues. Germline trimming cut 3 bases from V and 7 bases from J; bases unmatched to any gene: 12. The CDR3 bases are TGTGCCAGCAGCCATAGAGCCGGGACAGGGGCGACGGAGCAGTACTTC. Its translation: CASSHRAGTGATEQYF.